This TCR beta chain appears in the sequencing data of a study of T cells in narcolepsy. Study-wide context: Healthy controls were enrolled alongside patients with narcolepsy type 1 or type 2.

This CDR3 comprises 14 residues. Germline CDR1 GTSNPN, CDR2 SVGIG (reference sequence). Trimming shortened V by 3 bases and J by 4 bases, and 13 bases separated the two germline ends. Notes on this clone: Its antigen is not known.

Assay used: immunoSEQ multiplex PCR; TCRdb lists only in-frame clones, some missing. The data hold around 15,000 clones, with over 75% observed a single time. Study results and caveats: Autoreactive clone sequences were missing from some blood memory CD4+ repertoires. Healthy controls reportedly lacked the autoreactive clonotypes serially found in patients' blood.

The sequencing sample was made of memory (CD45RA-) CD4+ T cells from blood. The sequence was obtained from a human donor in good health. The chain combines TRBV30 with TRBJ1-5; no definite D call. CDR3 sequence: CAWRDSLKNQPQHF. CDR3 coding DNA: TGTGCCTGGAGGGACTCTCTCAAGAATCAGCCCCAGCATTTT.